This TCR beta chain was profiled in a study of vaccination effects on CD4 cells after COVID-19. In the case of this clone: What it binds is unknown.

In germline, CDR1 is MGHRA, CDR2 YSYEKL. This CDR3 has 17 amino acids. Trimming cost V 0 bases and J 5 bases; bases outside gene matches: 12. Within the ViraFEST assay, antigen-specific CD4+ T cells underwent expansion with viral peptide pools prior to sequencing. After roughly ten days in culture, the CD4+ T cells were isolated. Every participant took two doses of the BNT162b2 or mRNA-1273 vaccine. Clones were sequenced by immunoSEQ multiplex PCR, and TCRdb holds only the in-frame ones, with some missing. The sample has just under 60,000 clones, around four fifths seen once. This chain joins TRBV4-1 and TRBJ2-5; TRBD2 matches at 7 bases. The clonotype comes from a human donor who received a COVID-19 vaccine. The source material was CD4+ T cells from PBMCs cultured with HCoV-OC43 spike peptides, sampled after COVID-19 vaccination. As for subset: HCoV-OC43 spike overlapping peptide pool stimulation. CDR3 DNA sequence: TGCGCCAGCAGCCAAGATGACTACGGGGGGAAGGGCGAGACCCAGTACTTC. Its translation is CASSQDDYGGKGETQYF.